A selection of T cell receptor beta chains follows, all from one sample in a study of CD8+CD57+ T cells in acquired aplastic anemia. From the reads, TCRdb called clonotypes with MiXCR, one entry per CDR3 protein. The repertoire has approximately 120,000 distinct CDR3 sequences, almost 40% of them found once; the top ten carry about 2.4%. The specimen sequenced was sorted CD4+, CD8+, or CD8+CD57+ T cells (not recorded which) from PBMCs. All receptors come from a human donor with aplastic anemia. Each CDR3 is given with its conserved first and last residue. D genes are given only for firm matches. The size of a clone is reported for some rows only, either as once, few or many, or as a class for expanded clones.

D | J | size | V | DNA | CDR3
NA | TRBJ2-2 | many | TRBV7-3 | TGTGCCAGCAGCCGGTACCCCGACAAGTCGAGGATGTTTTTT | CASSRYPDKSRMFF
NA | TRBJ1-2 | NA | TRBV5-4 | TGTGCCAGCAGGCCAGGGAGTTCTGATGGCTACACCTTC | CASRPGSSDGYTF
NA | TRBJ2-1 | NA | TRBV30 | TGTGCCTGGGTTGCTAGGGTTGGTAATGAGCAGTTCTTC | CAWVARVGNEQFF
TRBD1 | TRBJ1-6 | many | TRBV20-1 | TGCAGTGCTCGCCGACAGGGGAGCTCCTATAATTCACCCCTCCACTTT | CSARRQGSSYNSPLHF
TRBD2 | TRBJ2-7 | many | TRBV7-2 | TGTGCCAGCAGCTTAGTGCTAGCGGGGGGCCGGGGCGAGCAGTACTTC | CASSLVLAGGRGEQYF
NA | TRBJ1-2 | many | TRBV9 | TGTGCCAGCAGCGTAGATGGGGGAAGAGGCTACACCTTC | CASSVDGGRGYTF
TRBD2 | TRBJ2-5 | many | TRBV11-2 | TGTGCCAGCAGCTCCCGGGGGGAGCGGGGGACTCAAGAGACCCAGTACTTC | CASSSRGERGTQETQYF
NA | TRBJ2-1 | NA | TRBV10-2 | TGCGCCAGCAGGCCAAGGGGGGCCTCCTACAATGAGCAGTTCTTC | CASRPRGASYNEQFF
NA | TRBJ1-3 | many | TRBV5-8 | TGTGCCAGCAGCCTGGGGGGGACCATATATTTT | CASSLGGTIYF
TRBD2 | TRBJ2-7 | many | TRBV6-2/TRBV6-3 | TGTGCCAGCAGTTACGGAGGGCTAGCGGGTAGGCACTACGAGCAGTACTTC | CASSYGGLAGRHYEQYF
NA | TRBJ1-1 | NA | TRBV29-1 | TGCAGCGTGGGCAGTCTTACTGAAGCTTTCTTT | CSVGSLTEAFF
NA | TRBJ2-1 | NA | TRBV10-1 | TGCGCCAGCAGTGAGCCGGTCAACAATGAGCAGTTCTTC | CASSEPVNNEQFF
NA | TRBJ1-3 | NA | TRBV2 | TGTGCCGGGACCGAAAACAGGTTCTCCGGAAACACCATATATTTT | CAGTENRFSGNTIYF
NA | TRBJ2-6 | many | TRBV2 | TGTGCCAGCAGTGAAGGGTTTCTGTCCTCTGGGGCCAACGTCCTGACTTTC | CASSEGFLSSGANVLTF
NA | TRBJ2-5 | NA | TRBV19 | TGTGCCAGTAGTATAGGCTGGCGACAGTACTTC | CASSIGWRQYF
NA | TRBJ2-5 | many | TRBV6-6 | TGTGCCAGCAGTTACTCAGCGGGCAGGGGGACGGAGACCCAGTACTTC | CASSYSAGRGTETQYF
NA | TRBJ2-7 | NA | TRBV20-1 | TGCAGTGTCCCCGTGGGGGCGGGGCGTTCCTACGAGCAGTACTTC | CSVPVGAGRSYEQYF
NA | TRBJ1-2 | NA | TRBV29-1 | TGCAGCGTTGAGGACAGCCTCGGGGATGGCTACACCTTC | CSVEDSLGDGYTF
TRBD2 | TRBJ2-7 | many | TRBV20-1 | TGCAGTACACGTGGGACTAGTTTCGAGCAGTACTTC | CSTRGTSFEQYF
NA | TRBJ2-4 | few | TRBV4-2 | TGTGCCAGCAGCCCAGAATGGGGGGACATTCAGTACTTC | CASSPEWGDIQYF
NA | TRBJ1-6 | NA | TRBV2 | TGTGCCAGCATTCTCCAGAAAGGAGGGGTATCACCCCTCCACTTT | CASILQKGGVSPLHF
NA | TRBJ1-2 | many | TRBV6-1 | TGTGCCAGCAGTGAAATGTATGGCTACACCTTC | CASSEMYGYTF
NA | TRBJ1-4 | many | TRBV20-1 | TGCAGTGCTCAGCGGGGGAATGAAAAACTGTTTTTT | CSAQRGNEKLFF
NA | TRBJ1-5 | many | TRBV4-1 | TGCGCCAGCAGCCATTTTTCAGGGAGTCAGCCCCAGCATTTT | CASSHFSGSQPQHF
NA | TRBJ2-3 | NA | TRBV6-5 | TGTGCCAGCAGTTCCTCGTGGGGGTCCACAGATACGCAGTATTTT | CASSSSWGSTDTQYF
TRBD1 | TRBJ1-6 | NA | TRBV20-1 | TGCAGTGCCATAGACAGGGGTAATTCACCCCTCCACTTT | CSAIDRGNSPLHF
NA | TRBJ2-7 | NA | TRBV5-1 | TGCGCCAGCAGCTTGGAGTCAGGTCCGATCTACGAGCAGTACTTC | CASSLESGPIYEQYF
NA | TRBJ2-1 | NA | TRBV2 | TGTGCCAGCAGCCCCGTCGATGAGCAGTTCTTC | CASSPVDEQFF
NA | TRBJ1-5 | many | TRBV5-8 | TGTGCCAGCAGCTTCTTCGGGGGCCAGCCCCAGCATTTT | CASSFFGGQPQHF
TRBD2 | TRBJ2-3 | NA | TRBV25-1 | TGTGCCAGCAGTGAGGGCGGGGGGCCTGCAGATACGCAGTATTTT | CASSEGGGPADTQYF
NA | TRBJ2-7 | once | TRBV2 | TGTGCCAGCAGTTTATATTTAGGGCAGGCGTACGAGCAGTACTTC | CASSLYLGQAYEQYF
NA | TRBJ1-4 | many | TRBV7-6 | TGTGCCAGCAGCCCACAGAATGGGGTGGGGCTAAATGAAAAACTGTTTTTT | CASSPQNGVGLNEKLFF
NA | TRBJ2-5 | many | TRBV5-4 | TGTGCCAGCAGCACCCGACAGTTAACACAAGAGACCCAGTACTTC | CASSTRQLTQETQYF
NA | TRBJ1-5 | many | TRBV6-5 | TGTGCCAGCAGTTTCTTAGAAGGTCAGCCCCAGCATTTT | CASSFLEGQPQHF
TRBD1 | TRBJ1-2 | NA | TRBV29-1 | TGCAGCGTAACCGGGACAGGGACACATGGCTACACCTTC | CSVTGTGTHGYTF
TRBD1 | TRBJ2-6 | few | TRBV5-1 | TGCGCCAGCAGCCCAGGACAGGAAATACTCTCTGGGGCCAACGTCCTGACTTTC | CASSPGQEILSGANVLTF
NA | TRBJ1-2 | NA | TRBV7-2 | TGTGCCAGCAGCTCCGCCCCTAACTATGGCTACACCTTC | CASSSAPNYGYTF
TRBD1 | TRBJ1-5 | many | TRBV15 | TGTGCCACCAGCAGACAGGGACAGCGCAATCAGCCCCAGCATTTT | CATSRQGQRNQPQHF
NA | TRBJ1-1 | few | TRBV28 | TGTGCCAGCAGTGGAACCGGGGGAGGCGCTTTCTTT | CASSGTGGGAFF
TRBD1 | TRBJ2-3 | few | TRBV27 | TGTGCCAGCACCTCGGGACAGGGAATCCCAGATACGCAGTATTTT | CASTSGQGIPDTQYF
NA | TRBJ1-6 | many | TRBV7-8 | TGTGCCAGCAGCAAACAGACAGTCTATAATTCACCCCTCCACTTT | CASSKQTVYNSPLHF
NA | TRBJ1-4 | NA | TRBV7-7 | TGTGCTAGCAGCCCCTGGGATGCAACTAATGAAAAACTGTTTTTT | CASSPWDATNEKLFF